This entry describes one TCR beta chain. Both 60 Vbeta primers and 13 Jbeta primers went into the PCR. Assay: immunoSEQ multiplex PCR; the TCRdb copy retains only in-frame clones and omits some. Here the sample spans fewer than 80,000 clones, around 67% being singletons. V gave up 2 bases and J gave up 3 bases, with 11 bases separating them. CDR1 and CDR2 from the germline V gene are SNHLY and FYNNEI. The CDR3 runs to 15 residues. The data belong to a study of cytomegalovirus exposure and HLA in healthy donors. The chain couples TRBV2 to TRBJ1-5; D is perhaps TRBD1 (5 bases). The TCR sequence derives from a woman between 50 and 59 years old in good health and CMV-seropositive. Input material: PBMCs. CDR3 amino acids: CASSEMGLHNQPQHF. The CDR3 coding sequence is TGTGCCAGCAGTGAAATGGGGCTACACAATCAGCCCCAGCATTTT.